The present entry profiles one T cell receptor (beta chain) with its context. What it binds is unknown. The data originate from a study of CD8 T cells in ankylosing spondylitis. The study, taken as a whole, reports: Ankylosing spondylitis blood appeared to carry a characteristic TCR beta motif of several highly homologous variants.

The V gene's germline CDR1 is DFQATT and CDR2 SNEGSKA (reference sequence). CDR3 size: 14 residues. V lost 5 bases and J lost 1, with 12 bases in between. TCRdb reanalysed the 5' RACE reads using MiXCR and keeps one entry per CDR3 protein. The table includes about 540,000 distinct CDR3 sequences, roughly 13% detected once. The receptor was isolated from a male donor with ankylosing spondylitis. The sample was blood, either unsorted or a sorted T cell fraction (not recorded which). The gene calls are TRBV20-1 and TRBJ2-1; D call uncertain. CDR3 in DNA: TGCAGTGCTCATGACGACGGTTCCTACAATGAGCAGTTCTTC. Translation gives CSAHDDGSYNEQFF.